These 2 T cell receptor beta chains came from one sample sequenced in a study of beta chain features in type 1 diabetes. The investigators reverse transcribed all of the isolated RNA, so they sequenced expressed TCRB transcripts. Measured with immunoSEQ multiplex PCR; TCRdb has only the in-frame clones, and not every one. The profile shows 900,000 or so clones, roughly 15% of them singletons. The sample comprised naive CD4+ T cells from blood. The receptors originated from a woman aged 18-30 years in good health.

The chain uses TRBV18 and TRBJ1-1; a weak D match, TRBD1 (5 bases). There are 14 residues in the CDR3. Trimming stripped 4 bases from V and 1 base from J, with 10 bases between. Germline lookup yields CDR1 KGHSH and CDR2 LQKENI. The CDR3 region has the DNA TGTGCCAGCTCACTATCAGGGTGGAACACTGAAGCTTTCTTT. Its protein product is CASSLSGWNTEAFF.

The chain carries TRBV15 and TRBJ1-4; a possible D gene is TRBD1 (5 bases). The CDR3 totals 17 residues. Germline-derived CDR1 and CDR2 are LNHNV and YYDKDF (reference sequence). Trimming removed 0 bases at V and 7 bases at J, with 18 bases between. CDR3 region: CATSRDSLMGLGEKLFF. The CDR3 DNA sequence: TGTGCCACCAGCAGAGATTCTTTGATGGGACTCGGTGAAAAACTGTTTTTT.